This TCR beta chain stems from a study of spatial heterogeneity in lung cancer. TCRdb used MiXCR to reprocess the 5' RACE reads, holding one entry per CDR3 protein. The sample carries about 44,000 distinct CDR3 sequences, approximately 15% recorded once. Time point here: sample taken at primary tumor resection. Unsorted whole RNA from tumor, nontumor lung or frozen PBMC underwent sequencing. Samples were obtained from 70 or so donors, all untreated early-stage non-small cell lung cancer patients. This CDR3 is built from 15 residues. Germline-derived CDR1 and CDR2 are MDHEN and SYDVKM. V was clipped by 3 bases and J by 2 bases, with 12 bases between them.

This clonotype was sampled from a male donor with early-stage non-small cell lung cancer. The sample here was PBMCs, taken at surgery. This chain connects TRBV28 to TRBJ2-3, with no clear D. CDR3 nucleotides: TGTGCCAGCAGTTTTGGCGCGGCGAACACAGATACGCAGTATTTT. This codes for CASSFGAANTDTQYF.